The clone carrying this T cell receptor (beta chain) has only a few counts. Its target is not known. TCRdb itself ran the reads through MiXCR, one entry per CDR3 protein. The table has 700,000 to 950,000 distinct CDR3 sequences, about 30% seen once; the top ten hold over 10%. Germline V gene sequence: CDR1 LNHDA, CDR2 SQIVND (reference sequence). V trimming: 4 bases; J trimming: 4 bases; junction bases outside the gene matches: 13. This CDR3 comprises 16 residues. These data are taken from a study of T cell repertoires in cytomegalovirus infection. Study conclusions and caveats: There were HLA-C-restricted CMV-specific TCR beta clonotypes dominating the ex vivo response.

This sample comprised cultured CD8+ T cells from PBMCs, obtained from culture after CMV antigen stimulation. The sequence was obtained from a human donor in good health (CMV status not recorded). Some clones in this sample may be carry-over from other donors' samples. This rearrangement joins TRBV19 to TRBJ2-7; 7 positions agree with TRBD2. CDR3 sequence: CASSRTGPSGIYEQYV. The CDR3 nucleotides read TGTGCCAGTAGTAGGACCGGGCCTAGCGGTATTTACGAGCAGTACGTC.